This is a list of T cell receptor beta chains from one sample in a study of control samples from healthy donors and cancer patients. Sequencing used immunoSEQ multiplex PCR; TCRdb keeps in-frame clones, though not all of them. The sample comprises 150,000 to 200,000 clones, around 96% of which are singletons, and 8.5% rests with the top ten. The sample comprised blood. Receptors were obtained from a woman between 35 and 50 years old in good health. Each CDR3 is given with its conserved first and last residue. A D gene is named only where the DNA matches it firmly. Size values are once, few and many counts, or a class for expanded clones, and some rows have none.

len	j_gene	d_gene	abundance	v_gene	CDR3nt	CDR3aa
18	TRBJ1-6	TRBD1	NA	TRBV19	TGTGCCAGTAGCAAACGGGGACAGGGGAATGAACGTAATTCACCCCTCCACTTT	CASSKRGQGNERNSPLHF
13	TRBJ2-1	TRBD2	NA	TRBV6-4	TGTGCCAGCCGATGGACTAGCGGGAGTGAGCAGTTCTTC	CASRWTSGSEQFF
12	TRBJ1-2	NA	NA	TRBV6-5	TGTGCCAGCAGATTGACAGGCTATGGCTACACCTTC	CASRLTGYGYTF
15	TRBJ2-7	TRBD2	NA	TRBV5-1	TGCGCCAGCAGCCTTAGCGGGAGTAGGTCCTACGAGCAGTACTTC	CASSLSGSRSYEQYF
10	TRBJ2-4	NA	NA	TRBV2	TGTGCCAGCGGGGGAAACATTCAGTACTTC	CASGGNIQYF
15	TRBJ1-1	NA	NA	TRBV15	TGTGCCACCAGCAGAGGGGGTCACTCGAACACTGAAGCTTTCTTT	CATSRGGHSNTEAFF
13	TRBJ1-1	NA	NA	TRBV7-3	TGTGCCAGCAGCTTCTCACTGAACACTGAAGCTTTCTTT	CASSFSLNTEAFF
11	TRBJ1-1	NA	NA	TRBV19	TGTGCCAGTCGGTCAGGCACTGAAGCTTTCTTT	CASRSGTEAFF
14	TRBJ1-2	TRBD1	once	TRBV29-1	TGCAGCGTTTCACGGACAGGGGGCAGCTATGGCTACACCTTC	CSVSRTGGSYGYTF
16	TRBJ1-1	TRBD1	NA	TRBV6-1	TGTGCCAGCAGTGACCCTGGACAGGGGATGAACACTGAAGCTTTCTTT	CASSDPGQGMNTEAFF
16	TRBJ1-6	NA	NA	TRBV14	TGTGCCAGCAGCCAATCTTTTCAGGGCAGTAATTCACCCCTCCACTTT	CASSQSFQGSNSPLHF
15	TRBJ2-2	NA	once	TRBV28	TGTGCCAGCAGTTTTCAAGGGGGATACACCGGGGAGCTGTTTTTT	CASSFQGGYTGELFF
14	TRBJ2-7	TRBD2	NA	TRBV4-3	TGCGCCAGCAGCCCCCGGGGGGGACGGTACGAGCAGTACTTC	CASSPRGGRYEQYF
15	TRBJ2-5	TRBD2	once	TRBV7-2	TGTGCCAGCAGTCCCGGACTAGCGGGAACTGGGACCCAGTACTTC	CASSPGLAGTGTQYF
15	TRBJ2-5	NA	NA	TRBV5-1	TGCGCCAGCAGCCAGAGCAGGGTGAGGCAAGAGACCCAGTACTTC	CASSQSRVRQETQYF
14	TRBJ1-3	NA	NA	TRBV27	TGTGCCAGTCGGGACCACCTCTCTGGAAACACCATATATTTT	CASRDHLSGNTIYF
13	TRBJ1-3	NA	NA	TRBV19	TGTGCCAGTAGTATCGGGCTTCCGGACTCCCCGTATTTT	CASSIGLPDSPYF
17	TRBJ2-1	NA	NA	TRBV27	TGTGCCAGCAGTTTGTACGCCGGGACAACCTCCTACAATGAGCAGTTCTTC	CASSLYAGTTSYNEQFF
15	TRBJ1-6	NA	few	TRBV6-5	TGTGCCAGCAGTTACGATAGGAAGTATAATTCACCCCTCCACTTT	CASSYDRKYNSPLHF
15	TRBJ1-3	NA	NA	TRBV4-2	TGTGCCAGCAGCCAAGTGTCGCGGCCTGGAAACACCATATATTTT	CASSQVSRPGNTIYF
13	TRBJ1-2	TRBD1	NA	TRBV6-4	TGTGCCAGCAGCCCCGACAGGGGCTATGGCTACACCTTC	CASSPDRGYGYTF
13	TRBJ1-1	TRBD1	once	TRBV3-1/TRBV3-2	TGTGCCAGCAGCCAAGCACAGGGGGCTGAAGCTTTCTTT	CASSQAQGAEAFF
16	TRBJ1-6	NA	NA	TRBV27	TGTGCCAGCAGTTTATCGCCGACAAGCTATAATTCACCCCTCCACTTT	CASSLSPTSYNSPLHF
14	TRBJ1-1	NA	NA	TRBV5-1	TGCGCCAGCAGCTTGTGGACGGAGAACACTGAAGCTTTCTTT	CASSLWTENTEAFF
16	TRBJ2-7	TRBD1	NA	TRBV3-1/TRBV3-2	TGTGCCAGCAGCCAAGACCCGGGACAGTCCACCTACGAGCAGTACTTC	CASSQDPGQSTYEQYF
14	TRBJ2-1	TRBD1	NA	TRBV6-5	TGTGCCAGCAGTTACAGACAGGGGTACAATGAGCAGTTCTTC	CASSYRQGYNEQFF
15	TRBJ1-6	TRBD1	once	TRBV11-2	TGTGCCAGCAGCTTAAGGGGACAGTTTAATTCACCCCTCCACTTT	CASSLRGQFNSPLHF
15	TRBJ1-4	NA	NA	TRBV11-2	TGTGCCAGCAGCCCAGACGGAAAAACTAATGAAAAACTGTTTTTT	CASSPDGKTNEKLFF